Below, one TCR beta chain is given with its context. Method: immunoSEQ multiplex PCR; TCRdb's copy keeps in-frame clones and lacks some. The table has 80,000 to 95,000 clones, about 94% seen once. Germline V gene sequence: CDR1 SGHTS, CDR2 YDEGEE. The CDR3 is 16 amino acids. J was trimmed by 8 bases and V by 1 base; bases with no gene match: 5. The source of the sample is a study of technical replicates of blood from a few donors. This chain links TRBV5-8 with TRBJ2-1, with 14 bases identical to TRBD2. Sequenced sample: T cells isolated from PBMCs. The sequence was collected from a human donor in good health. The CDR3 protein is CASSLLGLAGEDEQFF. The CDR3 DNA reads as TGTGCCAGCAGCTTGTTGGGACTAGCGGGAGAAGATGAGCAGTTCTTC.